Listed below are T cell receptor beta chains from one sample, sequenced in a study of Ad26.COV2.S vaccination and SARS-CoV-2 variants. Some clones are missing from TCRdb's copy, which holds only in-frame ones; the method was immunoSEQ multiplex PCR. This table has about 350,000 clones, approximately 90% appearing once. The source was peripheral blood, collected in a trial of Ad26.COV2.S vaccine versus placebo. These TCRs come from a person between 18 and 60 years old who received the Ad26.COV2.S COVID-19 vaccine or a placebo. Both conserved end residues are part of each CDR3. D genes are given only for firm matches. Not every row has a clone size; where given, it reads once, few, many or a size class.

J gene: TRBJ2-1; D gene: NA; V gene: TRBV12-5; clone size: NA; CDR3 DNA: TGTGCTAGTGGTTTGGTTACAGGACCTGGGTACAATGAGCAGTTCTTC; CDR3 protein: CASGLVTGPGYNEQFF
J gene: TRBJ2-7; D gene: TRBD2; V gene: TRBV29-1; clone size: NA; CDR3 DNA: TGCAGCGGAGATAAGCGGGAGGGGACAGTCTACGAGCAGTACTTC; CDR3 protein: CSGDKREGTVYEQYF
J gene: TRBJ2-6; D gene: NA; V gene: TRBV5-1; clone size: once; CDR3 DNA: TGCGCCAGCAGCCTACTTCAAGGAGGAAGCTCTGGGGCCAACGTCCTGACTTTC; CDR3 protein: CASSLLQGGSSGANVLTF
J gene: TRBJ1-5; D gene: TRBD1; V gene: TRBV28; clone size: NA; CDR3 DNA: TGTGCCAGCGGTTCGGGACAGGGGGCCGGGCAGCCCCAGCATTTT; CDR3 protein: CASGSGQGAGQPQHF
J gene: TRBJ2-1; D gene: TRBD2; V gene: TRBV30; clone size: NA; CDR3 DNA: TGTGCCTGGAGGTTAGCGGGGGGGCCGGGGAATGAGCAGTTCTTC; CDR3 protein: CAWRLAGGPGNEQFF
J gene: TRBJ2-3; D gene: NA; V gene: TRBV4-3; clone size: NA; CDR3 DNA: TGCGCCAGCAGCCCTCAGCGGATTGGAACAGATACGCAGTATTTT; CDR3 protein: CASSPQRIGTDTQYF
J gene: TRBJ2-2; D gene: NA; V gene: TRBV5-1; clone size: NA; CDR3 DNA: TGCGCCAGCAGCTTGATCTGGGCGAAGGGTTTTACCGGGGAGCTGTTTTTT; CDR3 protein: CASSLIWAKGFTGELFF
J gene: TRBJ1-2; D gene: TRBD1; V gene: TRBV5-4; clone size: NA; CDR3 DNA: TGTGCCAGCAGCCCTCCGGGACAGGGTTGGGATGGCTACACCTTC; CDR3 protein: CASSPPGQGWDGYTF
J gene: TRBJ1-1; D gene: NA; V gene: TRBV25-1; clone size: NA; CDR3 DNA: TGTGCCAGTAAATGGGGCACTGAAGCTTTCTTT; CDR3 protein: CASKWGTEAFF
J gene: TRBJ1-2; D gene: NA; V gene: TRBV6-2/TRBV6-3; clone size: NA; CDR3 DNA: TGTGCCAGCAGTTACTCTAGCGGGACACCTCTCTATGGCTACACCTTC; CDR3 protein: CASSYSSGTPLYGYTF
J gene: TRBJ1-1; D gene: TRBD1; V gene: TRBV19; clone size: NA; CDR3 DNA: TGTGCCAGTAGACCTCAGGGGGCAGGGACTGAAGCTTTCTTT; CDR3 protein: CASRPQGAGTEAFF
J gene: TRBJ2-7; D gene: NA; V gene: TRBV15; clone size: NA; CDR3 DNA: TGTGCCACCAGCCCGGGGACAACCTACGAGCAGTACTTC; CDR3 protein: CATSPGTTYEQYF
J gene: TRBJ2-7; D gene: NA; V gene: TRBV7-9; clone size: once; CDR3 DNA: TGTGCCAGCAGCTTAAAGGATCCAGGTCTTAACAGTTACGAGCAGTACTTC; CDR3 protein: CASSLKDPGLNSYEQYF
J gene: TRBJ2-5; D gene: TRBD1; V gene: TRBV14; clone size: NA; CDR3 DNA: TGTGCCAGCAGCCCACAGGGGCGCCAAGAGACCCAGTACTTC; CDR3 protein: CASSPQGRQETQYF
J gene: TRBJ2-3; D gene: NA; V gene: TRBV7-8; clone size: NA; CDR3 DNA: TGTGCCAGCAGCTCGGGTACGGGTCCTAGCACAGATACGCAGTATTTT; CDR3 protein: CASSSGTGPSTDTQYF
J gene: TRBJ2-5; D gene: NA; V gene: TRBV19; clone size: once; CDR3 DNA: TGTGCCAGTAGCCTACAGGGAGTTGAGACCCAGTACTTC; CDR3 protein: CASSLQGVETQYF
J gene: TRBJ1-1; D gene: TRBD1; V gene: TRBV19; clone size: NA; CDR3 DNA: TGTGCCAGTAGTCCGGACAGGGGGAGCGCTGAAGCTTTCTTT; CDR3 protein: CASSPDRGSAEAFF
J gene: TRBJ2-2; D gene: NA; V gene: TRBV5-1; clone size: NA; CDR3 DNA: TGCGCCAGCAGCTCCACCCGACAGCTGTTTTTT; CDR3 protein: CASSSTRQLFF
J gene: TRBJ1-5; D gene: NA; V gene: TRBV12-3/TRBV12-4; clone size: NA; CDR3 DNA: TGTGCCAGCACCGAGGCCGGGCCCCAGCATTTT; CDR3 protein: CASTEAGPQHF
J gene: TRBJ1-1; D gene: NA; V gene: TRBV14; clone size: NA; CDR3 DNA: TGTGCCAGCAGCCAAGTCAGGGGATGGACTGAAGCTTTCTTT; CDR3 protein: CASSQVRGWTEAFF
J gene: TRBJ1-1; D gene: TRBD1; V gene: TRBV7-9; clone size: NA; CDR3 DNA: TGTGCCAGCAGCCGCAGGGGGAGAACTGAAGCTTTCTTT; CDR3 protein: CASSRRGRTEAFF
J gene: TRBJ1-1; D gene: NA; V gene: TRBV5-4; clone size: NA; CDR3 DNA: TGTGCCAGCAGAATAGAGACAGGGAACACTGAAGCTTTCTTT; CDR3 protein: CASRIETGNTEAFF
J gene: TRBJ1-4; D gene: NA; V gene: TRBV5-1; clone size: NA; CDR3 DNA: TGCGCCAGCAGGCCAGGGGTGACTAATGAAAAACTGTTTTTT; CDR3 protein: CASRPGVTNEKLFF
J gene: TRBJ2-7; D gene: NA; V gene: TRBV5-6; clone size: NA; CDR3 DNA: TGTGCCAGCAGCTTGGTTTTTAGGGAGGCTTCCTACGAGCAGTACTTC; CDR3 protein: CASSLVFREASYEQYF
J gene: TRBJ2-2; D gene: NA; V gene: TRBV5-1; clone size: NA; CDR3 DNA: TGCGCCAGCAGCTTGGCCGATAGAGGGGAGCTGTTTTTT; CDR3 protein: CASSLADRGELFF
J gene: TRBJ2-7; D gene: NA; V gene: TRBV7-8; clone size: NA; CDR3 DNA: TGTGCCAGCAGCCTCTTTAGCGGAGACTACGAGCAGTACTTC; CDR3 protein: CASSLFSGDYEQYF
J gene: TRBJ1-1; D gene: NA; V gene: TRBV7-2; clone size: NA; CDR3 DNA: TGTGCCAGCAGCTTAGCGCAATATCTTGTCGGCAGGGGCACTGAAGCTTTCTTT; CDR3 protein: CASSLAQYLVGRGTEAFF
J gene: TRBJ2-3; D gene: NA; V gene: TRBV9; clone size: once; CDR3 DNA: TGTGCCAGCAGCGTAGAGGGCACAGATACGCAGTATTTT; CDR3 protein: CASSVEGTDTQYF
J gene: TRBJ2-5; D gene: TRBD1; V gene: TRBV5-1; clone size: NA; CDR3 DNA: TGCGCCAGCAGCTTGTCAGGGGGACAAGAGACCCAGTACTTC; CDR3 protein: CASSLSGGQETQYF
J gene: TRBJ2-1; D gene: NA; V gene: TRBV19; clone size: NA; CDR3 DNA: TGTGCCAGTAGTCCGCAACTAAGCTCCTACAATGAGCAGTTCTTC; CDR3 protein: CASSPQLSSYNEQFF
J gene: TRBJ1-2; D gene: NA; V gene: TRBV7-9; clone size: NA; CDR3 DNA: TGTGCCAGCAGCTTAGTCAACTATGGCTACACCTTC; CDR3 protein: CASSLVNYGYTF
J gene: TRBJ2-2; D gene: NA; V gene: TRBV5-4; clone size: NA; CDR3 DNA: TGTGCCAGCAGCGCCAGGTACGGGGGAGACGGCGGGGAGCTGTTTTTT; CDR3 protein: CASSARYGGDGGELFF
J gene: TRBJ1-1; D gene: NA; V gene: TRBV6-2/TRBV6-3; clone size: NA; CDR3 DNA: TGTGCCAGCAGTTCCCCATACGGGGGGCGGGTCACTGAAGCTTTCTTT; CDR3 protein: CASSSPYGGRVTEAFF
J gene: TRBJ2-1; D gene: NA; V gene: TRBV5-4; clone size: once; CDR3 DNA: TGTGCCAGCACCCAGAACAGGGTGGACAATGAGCAGTTCTTC; CDR3 protein: CASTQNRVDNEQFF
J gene: TRBJ2-5; D gene: NA; V gene: TRBV5-1; clone size: NA; CDR3 DNA: TGCGCCAGCAGCTTGGGGTCGGGAGAGACCCAGTACTTC; CDR3 protein: CASSLGSGETQYF
J gene: TRBJ2-2; D gene: NA; V gene: TRBV11-3; clone size: NA; CDR3 DNA: TGTGCCAGCAGCTTATGGGGGGCGAACACCGGGGAGCTGTTTTTT; CDR3 protein: CASSLWGANTGELFF
J gene: TRBJ2-3; D gene: NA; V gene: TRBV30; clone size: NA; CDR3 DNA: TGTGCCTGGAGGGATAGGACAGCGTCTAGCACAGATACGCAGTATTTT; CDR3 protein: CAWRDRTASSTDTQYF
J gene: TRBJ1-1; D gene: NA; V gene: TRBV7-3; clone size: NA; CDR3 DNA: TGTGCCAGCAGCTTAACAGATTACACTGAAGCTTTCTTT; CDR3 protein: CASSLTDYTEAFF
J gene: TRBJ2-1; D gene: NA; V gene: TRBV7-2; clone size: NA; CDR3 DNA: TGTGCCAGCAGCTTAGGCTTGGTAGTCGCCTACAATGAGCAGTTCTTC; CDR3 protein: CASSLGLVVAYNEQFF
J gene: TRBJ1-2; D gene: NA; V gene: TRBV7-3; clone size: NA; CDR3 DNA: TGTGCCAGCAGCCCCCGTGGGGGTCCCGGGAACTATGGCTACACCTTC; CDR3 protein: CASSPRGGPGNYGYTF
J gene: TRBJ1-2; D gene: TRBD1; V gene: TRBV5-1; clone size: once; CDR3 DNA: TGCGCCAGCAGCTTGGCCGGGGTGGGACAGGACCCGGGCTACACCTTC; CDR3 protein: CASSLAGVGQDPGYTF
J gene: TRBJ1-5; D gene: NA; V gene: TRBV27; clone size: NA; CDR3 DNA: TGTGCCAGCAGTTTATCGCCCAGGCAGACCCAGCATTTT; CDR3 protein: CASSLSPRQTQHF
J gene: TRBJ2-1; D gene: NA; V gene: TRBV9; clone size: NA; CDR3 DNA: TGTGCCAGCAGCCCCCATCTCGACTCCTACAATGAGCAGTTCTTC; CDR3 protein: CASSPHLDSYNEQFF
J gene: TRBJ2-7; D gene: NA; V gene: TRBV7-9; clone size: NA; CDR3 DNA: TGTGCCAGCAGCGAGGACAATTCCTACGAGCAGTACTTC; CDR3 protein: CASSEDNSYEQYF
J gene: TRBJ1-1; D gene: NA; V gene: TRBV3-1/TRBV3-2; clone size: NA; CDR3 DNA: TGTGCCAGCAGCTTGACACTCTGGACTGAAGCTTTCTTT; CDR3 protein: CASSLTLWTEAFF
J gene: TRBJ1-1; D gene: NA; V gene: TRBV27; clone size: NA; CDR3 DNA: TGTGCCAGCAGGACGAATAGGGGCGCGAACACTGAAGCTTTCTTT; CDR3 protein: CASRTNRGANTEAFF
J gene: TRBJ1-5; D gene: NA; V gene: TRBV18; clone size: NA; CDR3 DNA: TGTGCCAGCTCACTATCTACACCGAATAGCAATCAGCCCCAGCATTTT; CDR3 protein: CASSLSTPNSNQPQHF